This TCR beta chain is from a study of cytomegalovirus exposure and HLA in healthy donors. General study findings and limits: Reportedly, TCR beta sequences accurately predicted HLA-A and HLA-B alleles in most subjects. Later on, a genetic analysis was performed. It linked a missense variant in DCLRE1C with V- and J-gene trimming of TCR beta. Overall, roughly 150 TCR beta chains were annotated as cytomegalovirus-associated.

Germline CDR1 and CDR2: SGHRS and YFSETQ. The CDR3 contains 14 residues. Trimming removed 7 bases from V and 1 base from J; junction bases left unmatched: 6. The PCR contained 60 Vbeta and 13 Jbeta primers. In the authors' methods: An analysis performed later counted roughly 80 million unique TCR beta chains (roughly 11 million of them shared). Profiling relied on immunoSEQ multiplex PCR, and the TCRdb table lists in-frame clones only, not all of them. That table is the source of V, J and clone size, and D and trimming were worked out from the DNA. The sample consists of 130,000 or so clones, 65% to 85% of them appearing once. For this clone: Its antigen remains unknown.

V gene TRBV5-1 combines with J gene TRBJ2-5; 8 nucleotides agree with TRBD1. This receptor was identified in a woman between 18 and 29 years old in good health and CMV-seronegative. The material sequenced was PBMCs. The CDR3 spells CASFLGTGQETQYF. The CDR3 nucleotides are TGCGCCAGCTTCCTGGGGACAGGCCAAGAGACCCAGTACTTC. Filled out from reference TRBV5-1 and TRBJ2-5, the complete variable domain reads KAGVTQTPRYLIKTRGQQVTLSCSPISGHRSVSWYQQTPGQGLQFLFEYFSETQRNKGNFPGRFSGRQFSNSRSEMNVSTLELGDSALYLCASFLGTGQETQYFGPGTRLLVL.